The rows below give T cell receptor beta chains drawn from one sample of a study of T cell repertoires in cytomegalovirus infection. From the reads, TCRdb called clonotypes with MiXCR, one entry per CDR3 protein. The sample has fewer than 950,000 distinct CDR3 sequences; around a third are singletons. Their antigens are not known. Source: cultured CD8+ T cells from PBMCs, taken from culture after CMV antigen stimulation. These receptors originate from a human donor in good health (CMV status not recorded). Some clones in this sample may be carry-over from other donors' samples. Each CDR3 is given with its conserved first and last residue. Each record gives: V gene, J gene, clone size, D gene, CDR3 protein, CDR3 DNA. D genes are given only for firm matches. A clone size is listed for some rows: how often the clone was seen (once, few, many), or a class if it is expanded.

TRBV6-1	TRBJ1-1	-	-	CASSRTLTEAFF	TGTGCCAGCAGTAGGACTTTGACAGAAGCTTTCTTT
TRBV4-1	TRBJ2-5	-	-	CASSQVGGRLGETQYF	TGCGCCAGCAGCCAAGTCGGTGGACGCTTGGGGGAGACCCAGTACTTC
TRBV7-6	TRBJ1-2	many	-	CASSLEQGYGYTF	TGTGCCAGCAGCTTAGAACAGGGCTATGGCTACACCTTC
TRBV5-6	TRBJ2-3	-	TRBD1	CASSSTPGQSTDTQYF	TGTGCCAGCAGTTCCACCCCGGGACAGTCCACAGATACGCAGTATTTT
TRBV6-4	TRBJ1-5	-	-	CASSDSSRGGHYSNQPQHF	TGTGCCAGCAGTGACTCGAGTCGAGGTGGCCACTATAGCAATCAGCCCCAGCATTTT
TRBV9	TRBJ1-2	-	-	CASSEGQVYGYTF	TGTGCCAGCAGCGAAGGCCAGGTCTATGGCTACACCTTC
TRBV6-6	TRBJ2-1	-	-	CASREAPGSTYNEQFF	TGTGCCAGCAGGGAGGCGCCCGGGTCTACATACAATGAGCAGTTCTTC
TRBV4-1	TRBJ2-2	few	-	CASSQGGAGLPGSGELFF	TGCGCCAGCAGCCAAGGGGGGGCCGGACTCCCGGGCTCCGGGGAGCTGTTTTTT
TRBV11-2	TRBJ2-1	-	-	CASSLGRQGGYNEQFF	TGTGCCAGCAGCTTAGGCCGGCAGGGGGGTTACAATGAGCAGTTCTTC
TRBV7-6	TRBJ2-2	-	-	CASSFLGETGELFF	TGTGCCAGCAGCTTTCTTGGGGAGACCGGGGAGCTGTTTTTT
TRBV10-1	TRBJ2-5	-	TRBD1	CASGWTGHQETQYF	TGCGCCAGCGGATGGACAGGCCACCAAGAGACCCAGTACTTC
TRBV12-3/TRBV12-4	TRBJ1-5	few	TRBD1	CASSLQGGYGQPQHF	TGTGCCAGCAGTTTGCAGGGGGGGTATGGTCAGCCCCAGCATTTT
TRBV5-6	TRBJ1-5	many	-	CASSLGGYNQPQHF	TGTGCCAGCAGCTTAGGGGGATACAATCAGCCCCAGCATTTT
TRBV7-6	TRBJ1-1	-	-	CASSAPANTEAFF	TGTGCCAGCAGCGCCCCCGCCAACACTGAAGCTTTCTTT
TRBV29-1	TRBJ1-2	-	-	CSVELVGPNYGYTF	TGCAGCGTTGAATTAGTAGGACCTAACTATGGCTACACCTTC
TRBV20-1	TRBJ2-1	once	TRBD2	CSGTSHEGSYNEQFF	TGCAGTGGGACTAGCCACGAAGGTTCCTACAATGAGCAGTTCTTC
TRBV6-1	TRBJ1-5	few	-	CASSETAPYSNQPQHF	TGTGCCAGCAGTGAAACGGCCCCATATAGCAATCAGCCCCAGCATTTT
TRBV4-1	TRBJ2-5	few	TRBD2	CASSQGPSGGYQETQYF	TGCGCCAGCAGCCAAGGACCTAGCGGGGGCTACCAAGAGACCCAGTACTTC
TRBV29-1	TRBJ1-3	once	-	CSGQTGNENTIYF	TGCAGCGGCCAAACAGGGAACGAAAACACCATATATTTT
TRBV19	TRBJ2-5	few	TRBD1	CASSPGQAITYQETQYF	TGTGCCAGTAGTCCGGGACAGGCAATCACGTACCAAGAGACCCAGTACTTC
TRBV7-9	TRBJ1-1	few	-	CASSDEDTEAFF	TGTGCCAGCAGCGATGAGGACACTGAAGCTTTCTTT
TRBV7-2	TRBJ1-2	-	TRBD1	CANSLSSQGAPNYGYTF	TGTGCCAACAGCTTAAGTTCCCAGGGGGCACCCAACTATGGCTACACCTTC
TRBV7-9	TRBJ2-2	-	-	CASSLAGINTGELFF	TGTGCCAGCAGCTTAGCAGGGATCAACACCGGGGAGCTGTTTTTT
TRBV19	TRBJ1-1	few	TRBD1	CASNLQGWGTEAFF	TGTGCCAGTAACCTACAGGGGTGGGGGACTGAAGCTTTCTTT
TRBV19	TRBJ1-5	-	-	CASSIAGLGQPQHF	TGTGCCAGTAGTATAGCTGGGTTAGGTCAGCCCCAGCATTTT
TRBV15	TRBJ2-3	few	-	CATSRDRTDTQYF	TGTGCCACCAGCAGAGATCGAACAGATACGCAGTATTTT
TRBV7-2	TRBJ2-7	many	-	CASSPWGRRAYEQYF	TGTGCCAGCAGCCCATGGGGGAGGAGGGCCTACGAGCAGTACTTC
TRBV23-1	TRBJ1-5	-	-	CASSRPGDGNQPQHF	TGCGCCAGCAGTCGTCCGGGCGACGGCAATCAGCCCCAGCATTTT
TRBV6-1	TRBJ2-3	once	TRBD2	CASSDPSSGPSTDTQYF	TGTGCCAGCAGTGACCCCTCTAGCGGACCTAGCACAGATACGCAGTATTTT
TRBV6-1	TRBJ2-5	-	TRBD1	CASSEAAPMDRGQETQYF	TGTGCCAGCAGTGAAGCGGCCCCGATGGACAGGGGCCAAGAGACCCAGTACTTC
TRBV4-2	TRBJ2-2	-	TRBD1	CASSETGGNTGELFF	TGTGCCAGCAGCGAAACAGGGGGCAACACCGGGGAGCTGTTTTTT
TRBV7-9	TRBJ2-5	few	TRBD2	CASSLGGRPLGETQYF	TGTGCCAGCAGCTTGGGGGGGAGGCCCCTCGGGGAGACCCAGTACTTC
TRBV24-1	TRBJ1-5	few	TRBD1	CATSDPRTGNNQPQHF	TGTGCCACCAGTGATCCTCGGACAGGGAATAATCAGCCCCAGCATTTT
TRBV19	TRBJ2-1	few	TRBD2	CASSALAGVEQFF	TGTGCCAGTAGTGCACTAGCGGGGGTCGAGCAGTTCTTC
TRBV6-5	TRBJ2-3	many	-	CASSYKATDLGTDTQYF	TGTGCCAGCAGTTACAAGGCGACAGACCTGGGCACAGATACGCAGTATTTT
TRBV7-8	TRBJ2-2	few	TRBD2	CASSLAKGGRDTGELFF	TGTGCCAGCAGCTTAGCGAAAGGAGGGAGGGACACCGGGGAGCTGTTTTTT
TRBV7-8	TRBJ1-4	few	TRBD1	CASSSRQGNEKLFF	TGTGCCAGCAGCTCGAGACAGGGGAATGAAAAACTGTTTTTT
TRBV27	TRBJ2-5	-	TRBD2	CASSPSGEQETQYF	TGTGCCAGCAGTCCAAGCGGGGAGCAAGAGACCCAGTACTTC
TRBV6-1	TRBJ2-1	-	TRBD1	CASSEWVLQGYNEQFF	TGTGCCAGCAGTGAATGGGTCTTACAGGGGTACAATGAGCAGTTCTTC
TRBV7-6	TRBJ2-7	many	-	CASSLEGTGTYEQYF	TGTGCCAGCAGCTTAGAAGGGACGGGAACCTACGAGCAGTACTTC
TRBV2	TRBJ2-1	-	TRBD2	CASSILAGVNEQFF	TGTGCCAGCAGTATACTAGCGGGGGTCAATGAGCAGTTCTTC
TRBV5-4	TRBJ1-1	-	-	CAARMGNTEAFF	TGTGCCGCCCGGATGGGGAACACTGAAGCTTTCTTT
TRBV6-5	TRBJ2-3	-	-	CASSYSNFLGTASTDTQYF	TGTGCCAGCAGTTACTCGAACTTCCTAGGGACCGCTAGCACAGATACGCAGTATTTT